This TCR beta chain appears in the sequencing data of a study of early T cells in non-severe SARS-CoV-2 infection. Study at large: The chains were unpaired, and the sequenced material was bulk RNA from unsorted whole blood. Notes on the study in general: In VDJdb matching, anti-spike CD8 responses were favored while private and CD4 specificities went missing.

This CDR3 contains 14 residues. Trimming removed 2 bases from V and 6 bases from J, with 13 bases in between. Per germline, CDR1 MNHEY and CDR2 SVGEGT. Individual cDNA molecules received unique molecular identifiers. One entry per CDR3 protein, called by TCRdb with MiXCR from the 5' RACE reads. The data contain about 94,000 distinct CDR3 sequences, about 13% of them singletons. The sample holds many counts of this clonotype. Its antigen is unknown. The clonotype originates from an adult who was a healthcare worker with PCR-confirmed SARS-CoV-2 infection or an uninfected control (not recorded which). This chain connects TRBV6-2 or TRBV6-3 to TRBJ1-1; D might be TRBD1 (5 bases). Material for sequencing was whole blood. The chain's CDR3 is CASSYQRGGAEAFF. The CDR3 DNA follows: TGTGCCAGCAGTTACCAGAGGGGAGGCGCTGAAGCTTTCTTT.